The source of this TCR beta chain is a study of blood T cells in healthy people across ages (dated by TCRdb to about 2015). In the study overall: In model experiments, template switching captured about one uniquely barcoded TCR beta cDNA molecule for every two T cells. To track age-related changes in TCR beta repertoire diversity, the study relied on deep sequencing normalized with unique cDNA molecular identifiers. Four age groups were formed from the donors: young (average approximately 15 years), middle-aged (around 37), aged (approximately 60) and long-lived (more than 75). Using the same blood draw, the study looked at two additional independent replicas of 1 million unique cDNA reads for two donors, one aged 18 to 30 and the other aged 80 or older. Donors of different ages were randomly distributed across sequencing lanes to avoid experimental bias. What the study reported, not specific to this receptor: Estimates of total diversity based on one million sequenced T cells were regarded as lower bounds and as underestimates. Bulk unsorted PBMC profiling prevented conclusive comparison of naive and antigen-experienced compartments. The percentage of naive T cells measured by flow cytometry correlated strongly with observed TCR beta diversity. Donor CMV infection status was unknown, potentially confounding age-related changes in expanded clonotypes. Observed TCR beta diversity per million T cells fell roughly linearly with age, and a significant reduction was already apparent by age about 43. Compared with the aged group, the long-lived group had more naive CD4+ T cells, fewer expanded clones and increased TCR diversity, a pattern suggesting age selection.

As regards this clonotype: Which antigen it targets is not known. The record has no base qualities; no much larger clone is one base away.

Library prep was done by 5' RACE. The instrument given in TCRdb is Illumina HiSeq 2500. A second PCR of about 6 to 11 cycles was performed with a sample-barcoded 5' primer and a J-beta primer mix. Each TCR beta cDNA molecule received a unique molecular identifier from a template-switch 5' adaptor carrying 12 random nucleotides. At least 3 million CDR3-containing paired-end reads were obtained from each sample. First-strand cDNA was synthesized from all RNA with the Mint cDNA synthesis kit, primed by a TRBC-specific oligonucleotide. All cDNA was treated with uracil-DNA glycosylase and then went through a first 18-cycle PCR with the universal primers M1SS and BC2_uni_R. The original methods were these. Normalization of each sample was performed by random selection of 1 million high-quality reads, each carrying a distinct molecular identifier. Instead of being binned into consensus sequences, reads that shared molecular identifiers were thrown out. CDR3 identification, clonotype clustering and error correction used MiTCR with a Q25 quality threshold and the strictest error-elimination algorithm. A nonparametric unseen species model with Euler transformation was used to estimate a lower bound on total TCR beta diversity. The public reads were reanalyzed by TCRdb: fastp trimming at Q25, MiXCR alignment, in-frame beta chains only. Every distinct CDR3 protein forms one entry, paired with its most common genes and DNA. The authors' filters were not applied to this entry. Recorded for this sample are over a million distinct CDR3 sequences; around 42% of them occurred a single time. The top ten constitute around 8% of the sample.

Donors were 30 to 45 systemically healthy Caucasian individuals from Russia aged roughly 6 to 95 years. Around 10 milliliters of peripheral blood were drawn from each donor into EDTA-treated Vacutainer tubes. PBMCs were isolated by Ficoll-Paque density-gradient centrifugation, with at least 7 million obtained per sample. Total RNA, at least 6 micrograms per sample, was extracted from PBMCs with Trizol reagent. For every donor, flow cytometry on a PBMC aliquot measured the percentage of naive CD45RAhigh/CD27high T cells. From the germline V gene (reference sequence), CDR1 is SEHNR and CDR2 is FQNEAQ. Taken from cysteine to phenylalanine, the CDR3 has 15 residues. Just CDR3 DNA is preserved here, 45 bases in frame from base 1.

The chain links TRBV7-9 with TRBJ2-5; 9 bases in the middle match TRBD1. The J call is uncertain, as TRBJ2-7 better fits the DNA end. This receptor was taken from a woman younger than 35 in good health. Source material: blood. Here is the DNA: TGTGCCAGCAGCCCGGGGACAGGGAACCCCTACGAGCAGTACTTC. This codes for CASSPGTGNPYEQYF.